This T cell receptor (beta chain) was found in a study of blood T cell repertoires in COVID-19. After removal of 7 bases from V and 4 bases from J, the junction contained 4 bases not matched to a gene. The V gene's germline CDR1 is LNHDA and CDR2 SQIVND (reference sequence). The CDR3 spans 13 residues. Repertoires were generated with immunoSEQ multiplex PCR, while TCRdb's copy carries only in-frame clones and drops some. Of 340,000 or so clones listed, 83% were seen once; the top ten hold around 3%. The V and J genes are TRBV19 and TRBJ1-5; TRBD1 aligns across 7 bases. The sequenced material came from peripheral blood. The TCR sequence derives from a man under 40 with active or convalescent COVID-19. In DNA, the CDR3 is TGTGCCAGTAAGGACAGGCCGAATCAGCCCCAGCATTTT. Translated, it gives CASKDRPNQPQHF.